A single sample is the source of the 18 T cell receptor beta chains below, sequenced in a study of T cells after yellow fever vaccination. One entry per CDR3 protein results from TCRdb running MiXCR on the 5' RACE reads. Of 300,000 to 350,000 distinct CDR3 sequences listed, around a tenth are singletons. The sample in question was CD4+ T cells sorted from PBMCs, obtained 45 days after the yellow fever booster vaccination. These TCRs come from a man aged 18-30 years who received the YFV17D yellow fever vaccine.

This clonotype was detected many times. V is TRBV29-1 and J is TRBJ2-3; 10 nucleotides match TRBD1. The CDR3 is made up of 13 amino acids. V trimming: 6 bases; J trimming: 3 bases; junction bases outside the gene matches: 3. CDR1 is SQVTM, CDR2 ANQGSEA, per germline. CDR3 loop: CSVRDRGTDTQYF. Written as DNA, the CDR3 is TGCAGCGTGAGGGACAGGGGAACAGATACGCAGTATTTT.

This clonotype came up a few times. The chain employs TRBV5-1 and TRBJ2-1; 11 bases align to TRBD2. CDR3 length: 15 amino acids. Unmatched junction bases numbered 7, after V lost 4 bases and J lost 7 bases. Germline lookup yields CDR1 SGHRS and CDR2 YFSETQ. CDR3 sequence: CASSPIAGGQNEQFF. The DNA of the CDR3 is TGCGCCAGCAGCCCAATAGCGGGGGGGCAAAATGAGCAGTTCTTC.

This clonotype was observed many times. The rearrangement links TRBV5-1 to TRBJ2-5; D is perhaps TRBD1 (6 bases). CDR3 length: 14 amino acids. Germline V CDR1 and CDR2: SGHRS, YFSETQ. The germline V and J ends were trimmed by 4 bases and 2 bases, with 12 bases remaining between them. The CDR3 sequence is CASSETGSQETQYF. CDR3 nucleotides: TGCGCCAGCAGCGAGACAGGATCTCAAGAGACCCAGTACTTC.

A few counts support this clonotype. V and J are TRBV25-1 and TRBJ2-7; TRBD2 matches 13 bases. Germline loops: CDR1 MGHDK, CDR2 SYGVNS. With V trimmed by 6 bases and J by 0 bases, 11 bases remained unmatched. CDR3 length equals 18 residues. The CDR3 is CASRNCPGLAGISYEQYF. CDR3 sequence (DNA): TGTGCCAGCAGAAACTGCCCGGGACTAGCGGGGATCTCCTACGAGCAGTACTTC.

V usage is TRBV6-5 and J usage is TRBJ2-3; 7 nucleotides line up with TRBD1. Trimming at V came to 5 bases and at J to 5 bases, leaving 7 bases not matched to a gene. This CDR3 has 14 amino acids. The germline V gene has CDR1 MNHEY and CDR2 SVGAGI. CDR3 bases: TGTGCCAGCAGTCGGACAGGAACGGGAGATACGCAGTATTTT. Encoded protein: CASSRTGTGDTQYF.

This clonotype was seen a handful of times. The CDR3 loop reads CASSKGLATDTQYF. DNA for the CDR3: TGTGCCAGCAGCAAGGGACTAGCTACAGATACGCAGTATTTT. V and J are TRBV12-3 or TRBV12-4 and TRBJ2-3, with 9 nucleotides matching TRBD2. The CDR3 spans 14 residues. J gave up 3 bases and V 6 bases, and 4 bases lay outside the gene matches.

Ten or more counts support this clonotype. The chain recombines TRBV7-2 with TRBJ2-6; no firm D call. V gave up 2 bases and J gave up 1 base, with 6 bases separating them. The CDR3 is made up of 15 amino acids. CDR1 and CDR2 from the germline V gene are SGHTA and FQGNSA. The CDR3 sequence is CASSLPGSGANVLTF. In DNA, the CDR3 is TGTGCCAGCAGCTTACCCGGGTCTGGGGCCAACGTCCTGACTTTC.

The rearrangement uses TRBV5-1 and TRBJ2-6; D call uncertain. CDR1 and CDR2 from the germline V gene are SGHRS and YFSETQ. This CDR3 is built from 17 residues. The ends were cut back, 6 bases at V and 3 bases at J, with 19 bases in the middle. The DNA for the CDR3 is TGCGCCAGCACCGATCATGGGATTTTAGGTGGGGCCAACGTCCTGACTTTC. Translated, it gives CASTDHGILGGANVLTF. Looking up the rest from reference TRBV5-1 and TRBJ2-6 gives the full variable domain: KAGVTQTPRYLIKTRGQQVTLSCSPISGHRSVSWYQQTPGQGLQFLFEYFSETQRNKGNFPGRFSGRQFSNSRSEMNVSTLELGDSALYLCASTDHGILGGANVLTFGAGSRLTVL.

This chain uses TRBV6-1 with TRBJ2-7; tentative D call: TRBD2 (5 bases). Germline V lookup: CDR1 MNHNS, CDR2 SASEGT. V was shortened by 5 bases and J by 2 bases, with 10 bases between the two germline ends. This CDR3 comprises 13 residues. The DNA of the CDR3 is TGTGCCAGCAGTTCTAGCAGTACCTACGAGCAGTACGTC. This gives the protein CASSSSSTYEQYV.

The sample holds a few counts of this clonotype. This chain connects TRBV4-1 to TRBJ1-5, with no clear D. The CDR3 has 16 residues. Germline CDR1 is MGHRA and CDR2 is YSYEKL. Trimming took off 2 bases at V and 7 bases at J, with 18 bases between the two ends. The CDR3 nucleotides are TGCGCCAGCAGCCAACAACAAAACCCCCCGGGACAGCCCCAGCATTTT. Translated: CASSQQQNPPGQPQHF.

Many counts were recorded for this clonotype. The chain combines TRBV12-3 or TRBV12-4 with TRBJ1-2; no clear D. There are 12 residues in the CDR3. The V end lost 6 bases, the J end lost 5 bases, and 10 bases lay between the germline ends. CDR3 protein: CASSLLGYGYTF. In nucleotides, the CDR3 is TGTGCCAGCAGCCTCTTGGGTTATGGCTACACCTTC.

This clonotype was observed a few times. The chain is built from TRBV5-1 and TRBJ2-3; 8 bases map to TRBD2. The CDR3 is 15 residues long. Unmatched junction bases numbered 11, after V lost 4 bases and J lost 7 bases. Germline CDR1 and CDR2: SGHRS and YFSETQ. The CDR3 loop reads CASSSTRGGGNTQYF. The CDR3 bases are TGCGCCAGCAGCAGTACACGGGGGGGAGGAAATACGCAGTATTTT. The full variable domain, completed using reference TRBV5-1 and TRBJ2-3, is KAGVTQTPRYLIKTRGQQVTLSCSPISGHRSVSWYQQTPGQGLQFLFEYFSETQRNKGNFPGRFSGRQFSNSRSEMNVSTLELGDSALYLCASSSTRGGGNTQYFGPGTRLTVL.

In this sample, this clonotype turned up a few times. V usage is TRBV10-3 and J usage is TRBJ1-1; TRBD1 matches at 7 bases. V lost 10 bases to trimming and J lost 4 bases; unmatched junction nucleotides: 15. Germline CDR1 and CDR2: ENHRY and SYGVKD. CDR3 length: 15 amino acids. In nucleotides, the CDR3 is TGTGCCACCCTGGAGATACAGGGGTTTGGCACTGAAGCTTTCTTT. Its translation: CATLEIQGFGTEAFF.

This clonotype was seen at least ten times. The rearrangement joins TRBV7-9 to TRBJ2-7; 10 bases match TRBD1. This CDR3 is built from 15 residues. Germline V lookup: CDR1 SEHNR, CDR2 FQNEAQ (reference sequence). V was clipped by 5 bases and J by 0 bases; unmatched bases: 4. As DNA, the CDR3 is TGTGCCAGCAGCCAAGACAGGGGGCTCTCCTACGAGCAGTACTTC. This encodes CASSQDRGLSYEQYF.

This clonotype showed up just a few times. The chain links TRBV20-1 to TRBJ1-1; 8 bases align to TRBD1. The CDR3 has 15 residues. V dropped 0 bases and J dropped 7; count of bases not matched to a gene: 10. Looked up from germline, CDR1 is DFQATT and CDR2 is SNEGSKA (reference sequence). The chain's CDR3 is CSARDSQGAQNEAFF. The DNA of the CDR3 is TGCAGTGCTAGAGATAGCCAGGGGGCGCAGAATGAAGCTTTCTTT.

This clonotype was recorded a few times. The chain couples TRBV7-9 to TRBJ2-7; possibly TRBD1 for D (6 bases). Germline loops: CDR1 SEHNR, CDR2 FQNEAQ (reference sequence). Trimming removed 5 bases at V and 5 bases at J, with 22 bases between. CDR3 length: 16 residues. The CDR3, as DNA: TGTGCCAGCAGCCCCACTTACGGCAGGGGTTCACACGAGCAGTACTTC. Protein: CASSPTYGRGSHEQYF.

This clonotype was detected ten times or more. The rearrangement joins TRBV11-1 to TRBJ2-1, with D hard to call. The V end lost 2 bases, the J end lost 4 bases, and 9 bases lay between the germline ends. The germline gives CDR1 SGHAT, CDR2 FQDESV (reference sequence). There are 14 residues in the CDR3. The CDR3 loop reads CASSLIPLYNEQFF. CDR3 coding DNA: TGTGCCAGCAGCTTAATACCCCTTTACAATGAGCAGTTCTTC.

There are a few counts of this clonotype. The J gene is TRBJ2-7, the V gene TRBV11-2, with D possibly matching TRBD1 (6 bases). Germline assignment: CDR1 SGHAT and CDR2 FQNNGV. The CDR3 is 14 amino acids. V was pared by 4 bases and J by 3 bases, with 13 bases between. The DNA for the CDR3 is TGTGCCAGCAGCTCCTCCGGACAGATCTACGAGCAGTACTTC. Protein product: CASSSSGQIYEQYF.